Each of the 30 T cell receptor beta chains below was sequenced from the same sample in a study of cytomegalovirus exposure and HLA in healthy donors. The PCR made use of 60 Vbeta and 13 Jbeta primers. Sequencing was performed with immunoSEQ multiplex PCR; in TCRdb, only in-frame clones are kept and a portion is missing. The data contain 90,000 to 140,000 clones, roughly three quarters of them seen just once; the ten biggest clones take up roughly 1.3%. Sequencing was performed on PBMCs. Receptors originate from a man between 35 and 55 years old in good health and CMV-seronegative.

The gene calls are TRBV6-1 and TRBJ2-4, with TRBD1 identical over 9 bases. Germline values: CDR1 MNHNS, CDR2 SASEGT. With V trimmed by 3 bases and J by 5 bases, 5 bases remained unmatched. The CDR3 is made up of 15 amino acids. This chain's CDR3 is CASSDPTGGQNIQYF. DNA of the CDR3: TGTGCCAGCAGTGACCCGACAGGGGGTCAAAACATTCAGTACTTC.

In DNA, the CDR3 is TGTGCCAGCAGTTTAAGTTCGGGAGGGAACACCGGGGAGCTGTTTTTT. Encoded protein: CASSLSSGGNTGELFF. V gene TRBV28 combines with J gene TRBJ2-2, with TRBD2 matching 7 bases. V gave up 2 bases and J gave up 1 base; unmatched junction bases: 4. Germline CDR1 and CDR2: MDHEN and SYDVKM. The CDR3 contains 16 residues.

This clone was observed a few times. The chain has TRBV27 and TRBJ2-7; 10 nucleotides align to TRBD1. After removal of 6 bases from V and 5 bases from J, the junction contained 7 bases not matched to a gene. The CDR3 spans 14 residues. Per the germline V gene, CDR1 is MNHEY and CDR2 is SMNVEV (reference sequence). CDR3 protein: CASSYQGTGDEQYF. For the CDR3, the DNA is TGTGCCAGCAGCTACCAAGGGACAGGGGACGAGCAGTACTTC.

V usage is TRBV7-2 and J usage is TRBJ1-3, with a weak D call TRBD1 (5 bases). Trimming pared 4 bases from V and 12 bases from J, leaving 19 bases between. In germline, CDR1 is SGHTA, CDR2 FQGNSA. This CDR3 contains 14 residues. The CDR3 sequence: CASSSPPPGVGIYF. The CDR3 region has the DNA TGTGCCAGCAGCTCACCCCCCCCGGGGGTTGGCATATATTTT.

The genes are TRBV7-3 and TRBJ2-7; 9 bases agree with TRBD1. The germline gives CDR1 SGHTA, CDR2 FQGTGA. V was pared by 5 bases and J by 4 bases, with 9 bases of the junction left unmatched. The CDR3 totals 15 residues. The CDR3 loop is CASSPGTGTGYEQYF. The CDR3 nucleotides read TGTGCCAGCAGCCCTGGGACAGGGACGGGGTACGAGCAGTACTTC.

The chain recombines TRBV5-1 with TRBJ1-3; a weak D match, TRBD1 (6 bases). CDR3 size: 17 residues. Germline V lookup: CDR1 SGHRS, CDR2 YFSETQ. V was cut by 2 bases and J by 2 bases, with 17 bases left in between. CDR3 residues: CASSLTLTGWAGNTIYF. The CDR3 nucleotides are TGCGCCAGCAGCTTAACATTAACAGGGTGGGCTGGAAACACCATATATTTT. Full variable domain (outside the CDR3, taken from reference TRBV5-1 and TRBJ1-3): KAGVTQTPRYLIKTRGQQVTLSCSPISGHRSVSWYQQTPGQGLQFLFEYFSETQRNKGNFPGRFSGRQFSNSRSEMNVSTLELGDSALYLCASSLTLTGWAGNTIYFGEGSWLTVV.

V gene TRBV11-2 combines with J gene TRBJ2-3; 11 bases line up with TRBD2. The CDR3 spans 16 residues. Losses at the gene ends were 4 bases for V and 0 bases for J; bases not matched to a gene: 3. The germline CDR1 and CDR2 sequences are SGHAT and FQNNGV. CDR3 sequence reads: CASSSGLAVSTDTQYF. The CDR3 region has the DNA TGTGCCAGCAGCTCGGGACTAGCGGTGAGCACAGATACGCAGTATTTT.

This clone was seen just once. The CDR3 protein is CASSLGLGAKLFF. In DNA form, the CDR3 reads TGTGCCAGCAGCTTGGGTTTGGGGGCAAAACTGTTTTTT. The chain uses TRBV7-9 and TRBJ1-4, with a possible D match to TRBD1 (6 bases). Trimming shortened V by 3 bases and J by 10 bases, and 12 bases separated the two germline ends. From germline, CDR1 is SEHNR and CDR2 FQNEAQ (reference sequence). This CDR3 has 13 residues.

The genes are TRBV4-3 and TRBJ2-1; 8 positions agree with TRBD2. CDR1 is LGHNA and CDR2 is YSLEER in the germline V gene. This CDR3 has 17 residues. With V trimmed by 0 bases and J by 3 bases, 7 bases remained unmatched. The CDR3 DNA is TGCGCCAGCAGCCAAGACCGTGCGGGGGGTATCTACAATGAGCAGTTCTTC. This sequence encodes CASSQDRAGGIYNEQFF.

The rearrangement links TRBV7-9 to TRBJ2-7; 12 bases fit TRBD1. The CDR3 totals 15 residues. V lost 6 bases to trimming and J lost 5 bases; unmatched junction nucleotides: 8. Germline loops: CDR1 SEHNR, CDR2 FQNEAQ (reference sequence). The CDR3 DNA reads TGTGCCAGCAGTGAATTGGGACAGGGGGCCCACGAGCAGTACTTC. Translation gives CASSELGQGAHEQYF.

This clone was seen more than once but under ten times. The chain uses TRBV7-2 and TRBJ2-3; D perhaps matches TRBD2 (5 bases). The germline V gene has CDR1 SGHTA and CDR2 FQGNSA. V lost 3 bases and J lost 1, with 8 bases in between. This CDR3 spans 14 amino acids. The CDR3 spells CASSLRRGTDTQYF. CDR3 DNA: TGTGCCAGCAGCTTGCGGCGGGGCACAGATACGCAGTATTTT.

The chain has TRBV5-1 and TRBJ2-5; TRBD2 aligns across 8 bases. The germline V gene has CDR1 SGHRS and CDR2 YFSETQ. V was pared by 1 base and J by 0 bases, with 2 bases of the junction left unmatched. The CDR3 covers 15 residues. CDR3 in DNA: TGCGCCAGCAGCTTGATAGCGGGGTACCAAGAGACCCAGTACTTC. Protein: CASSLIAGYQETQYF.

This clone was seen only once. The chain carries TRBV9 and TRBJ2-1, with 13 bases lining up with TRBD2. V was clipped by 4 bases and J by 14 bases; unmatched bases: 12. This CDR3 contains 15 residues. CDR1 is SGDLS and CDR2 is YYNGEE in the germline V gene. This CDR3 reads CASSPVEGLAGLEFF. The CDR3 coding sequence is TGTGCCAGCAGCCCCGTCGAGGGACTAGCGGGGCTGGAGTTCTTC.

The chain joins TRBV7-9 to TRBJ2-1; D is possibly TRBD2 (6 bases). V was trimmed by 7 bases and J by 1 base, leaving 14 bases between them. The CDR3 runs to 15 residues. Germline values: CDR1 SEHNR, CDR2 FQNEAQ (reference sequence). CDR3 nucleotide sequence: TGTGCCAGCAAACCCGGCGGAGGGTCCTACAATGAGCAGTTCTTC. Translated: CASKPGGGSYNEQFF.

This clone was seen a few times. This chain joins TRBV19 and TRBJ2-7; D remains unclear. Looked up from germline, CDR1 is LNHDA and CDR2 is SQIVND (reference sequence). V lost 9 bases, J lost 5 bases, and 17 bases lay in between. This CDR3 is built from 13 residues. This CDR3 is CARTLRILHEQYF. DNA of the CDR3: TGTGCCAGAACGCTCAGAATCCTCCACGAGCAGTACTTC.

The gene calls are TRBV10-1 and TRBJ2-3, with TRBD2 matching 7 bases. The junction had 10 bases not matched to a gene; V was cut back by 7 bases and J by 6 bases. This CDR3 has 14 amino acids. CDR1 is WNHNN, CDR2 SYGVQD, per germline (reference sequence). Written as DNA, the CDR3 is TGCGCCAGCACCAAGCGGGGCCCTGGGGATACGCAGTATTTT. Translated: CASTKRGPGDTQYF.

The chain couples TRBV27 to TRBJ2-3; TRBD2 aligns across 10 bases. Germline V CDR1 and CDR2: MNHEY, SMNVEV (reference sequence). After removal of 5 bases from V and 3 bases from J, the junction contained 11 bases not matched to a gene. The CDR3 runs to 17 residues. The CDR3 loop reads CASSTILAGIGTDTQYF. The CDR3 region has the DNA TGTGCCAGCAGTACAATACTAGCGGGAATAGGGACAGATACGCAGTATTTT.

The chain links TRBV29-1 to TRBJ1-1, with D possibly matching TRBD1 (6 bases). V was shortened by 2 bases and J by 10 bases, with 11 bases between the two germline ends. Germline V gene data show CDR1 as SQVTM and CDR2 as ANQGSEA. The CDR3 covers 11 residues. This CDR3 is CSVEQGSGAFF. The CDR3 DNA is TGCAGCGTTGAACAGGGGAGTGGAGCTTTCTTT.

This chain connects TRBV7-9 to TRBJ1-2; no definite D call. Deletions cut 1 base from V and 8 bases from J, with 14 bases between. CDR3 size: 14 residues. CDR1 and CDR2 (germline): SEHNR, FQNEAQ (reference sequence). Here the CDR3 DNA reads TGTGCCAGCAGCTTAGGGTGGCGGGGAGGCGGCTACACCTTC. It is translated as CASSLGWRGGGYTF.

The J gene is TRBJ1-1, the V gene TRBV6-5, with D perhaps TRBD1 (6 bases). The germline V and J ends were trimmed by 6 bases and 1 base, with 9 bases remaining between them. Germline lookup yields CDR1 MNHEY and CDR2 SVGAGI. The length of the CDR3 is 13 residues. CDR3 bases: TGTGCCAGCAGATGGGGACAGAACACTGAAGCTTTCTTT. This sequence encodes CASRWGQNTEAFF.

The chain joins TRBV7-9 to TRBJ2-3; 10 bases fit TRBD2. With 5 bases clipped from V and 4 bases from J, the junction kept 9 bases outside the gene matches. Germline CDR1 reads SEHNR; CDR2 reads FQNEAQ (reference sequence). This CDR3 contains 16 residues. Here the CDR3 DNA reads TGTGCCAGCAGCACCCCTCTAGCGGGAGCCCCAGATACGCAGTATTTT. Protein: CASSTPLAGAPDTQYF.

The sample holds a few counts of this clone. The genes are TRBV7-2 and TRBJ2-3; 8 positions match TRBD2. The CDR3 covers 15 residues. Trimming took 3 bases from V and 4 from J; bases not matched to a gene: 6. Germline V CDR1 and CDR2: SGHTA, FQGNSA. CDR3 DNA: TGTGCCAGCAGCTTCGCGGGGGGAGCGGCAGATACGCAGTATTTT. The encoded protein is CASSFAGGAADTQYF.

The V and J genes are TRBV13 and TRBJ2-2, with D perhaps TRBD2 (5 bases). Trimming stripped 5 bases from V and 6 bases from J, with 16 bases between. Looked up from germline, CDR1 is PRHDT and CDR2 is FYEKMQ (reference sequence). CDR3 length: 15 residues. The CDR3 sequence is CASSEPDSAPGELFF. For the CDR3, the DNA is TGTGCCAGCAGCGAACCGGACTCCGCCCCCGGGGAGCTGTTTTTT.

The chain combines TRBV7-9 with TRBJ2-1; 7 bases line up with TRBD2. The CDR3 has 15 residues. V was clipped by 4 bases and J by 6 bases; unmatched bases: 9. CDR1 and CDR2 from the germline V gene are SEHNR and FQNEAQ (reference sequence). Written as DNA, the CDR3 is TGTGCCAGCAGCTCCACCCGGACTAGTGCCAATGAGCAGTTCTTC. Protein product: CASSSTRTSANEQFF.

V is TRBV27 and J is TRBJ1-5, with 10 nucleotides matching TRBD1. The CDR3 sequence is 15 residues long. CDR1 is MNHEY and CDR2 is SMNVEV in the germline V gene (reference sequence). Unmatched junction bases numbered 6, after V lost 5 bases and J lost 5 bases. The CDR3: CASSRGGQGYQPQHF. Here the CDR3 DNA reads TGTGCCAGCAGTCGAGGGGGACAGGGGTATCAGCCCCAGCATTTT.

The V gene is TRBV4-2, the J gene TRBJ2-3; 8 nucleotides line up with TRBD2. V shed 1 base and J 1 base; nucleotides not matched to a gene: 7. The CDR3 has 17 amino acids. The germline V gene has CDR1 LGHNA and CDR2 YNFKEQ. The CDR3 nucleotides are TGTGCCAGCAGCCAAGGCGAGGGTAGCGGGGGCACAGATACGCAGTATTTT. It codes for CASSQGEGSGGTDTQYF.

CDR3 region: CASLGGGNQPQHF. In DNA, the CDR3 is TGTGCCAGCCTAGGAGGGGGCAATCAGCCCCAGCATTTT. The rearrangement joins TRBV2 to TRBJ1-5; D may be TRBD1 (5 bases). Germline-derived CDR1 and CDR2 are SNHLY and FYNNEI. Trimming took 8 bases from V and 2 from J, leaving 10 bases between them. The CDR3 sequence is 13 residues long.

The chain links TRBV5-1 to TRBJ2-1, with 7 bases identical to TRBD2. Germline CDR1 SGHRS, CDR2 YFSETQ. There are 15 residues in the CDR3. V shed 0 bases and J 6 bases; nucleotides not matched to a gene: 6. In nucleotides, the CDR3 is TGCGCCAGCAGCTTGGTTGGGGGGGGTGGCAATGAGCAGTTCTTC. It specifies CASSLVGGGGNEQFF. The full variable domain, in which reference TRBV5-1 and TRBJ2-1 provide the parts outside the CDR3, is KAGVTQTPRYLIKTRGQQVTLSCSPISGHRSVSWYQQTPGQGLQFLFEYFSETQRNKGNFPGRFSGRQFSNSRSEMNVSTLELGDSALYLCASSLVGGGGNEQFFGPGTRLTVL.

This clone was counted only a few times. The gene calls are TRBV27 and TRBJ2-5; maybe TRBD2 (5 bases). Germline CDR1 MNHEY, CDR2 SMNVEV (reference sequence). V lost 0 bases to trimming and J lost 5 bases, with 16 bases between them. The CDR3 is 16 amino acids. The CDR3 is CASSLSSAVTGETQYF. Here the CDR3 DNA reads TGTGCCAGCAGTTTATCCTCGGCGGTCACGGGGGAGACCCAGTACTTC.

As regards this clone: The identical CDR3 is also encoded by other nucleotide sequences in the sample. The genes are TRBV5-1 and TRBJ1-2; D not certain. This CDR3 is built from 13 residues. The germline CDR1 and CDR2 sequences are SGHRS and YFSETQ. V lost 2 bases, J lost 2 bases, and 7 bases lay in between. The DNA of the CDR3 is TGCGCCAGCAGCTTATCCGGGAACTATGGCTACACCTTC. Protein sequence: CASSLSGNYGYTF.